These T cell receptor beta chains were read from a single sample in a study of blood T cell repertoires in COVID-19. Repertoires were generated with immunoSEQ multiplex PCR, while TCRdb's copy carries only in-frame clones and drops some. The sample includes under 20,000 clones, roughly 87% of them seen just once. The sequenced sample was peripheral blood. The receptors come from a human donor with active COVID-19. The donor label of this sample is uncertain. Both conserved end residues are part of each CDR3. The D gene is left open where the match is weak. Clone size is shown for a subset of rows, as once, few, many or a class of expanded clone.

>-|TRBJ2-7|TRBV27|-
CASSWTVSYEQYF
TGTGCCAGCAGTTGGACAGTCTCCTACGAGCAGTACTTC
>-|TRBJ1-6|TRBV10-3|-
CAIRAGHESPLHF
TGTGCCATCAGGGCAGGGCACGAGTCACCCCTCCACTTT
>TRBD2|TRBJ2-3|TRBV19|few
CASSSNLAGGGRDTQYF
TGTGCCAGTAGTAGTAATCTAGCGGGAGGGGGCAGAGATACGCAGTATTTT
>TRBD2|TRBJ2-5|TRBV10-3|-
CAIQKAGQETQYF
TGTGCCATCCAAAAAGCGGGACAAGAGACCCAGTACTTC
>TRBD1|TRBJ2-5|TRBV6-1|-
CASSDRDRVETQYF
TGTGCCAGCAGTGACCGGGACAGGGTCGAGACCCAGTACTTC
>TRBD2|TRBJ2-3|TRBV4-3|once
CASSREVAGTDTQYF
TGCGCCAGCAGCCGAGAAGTAGCGGGAACTGATACGCAGTATTTT
>-|TRBJ2-5|TRBV14|-
CASSLWGVQETQYF
TGTGCCAGCAGCCTTTGGGGGGTACAAGAGACCCAGTACTTC
>TRBD2|TRBJ2-3|TRBV9|-
CASSGLAGGGRGTDTQYF
TGTGCCAGCAGCGGCCTGGCGGGAGGCGGACGAGGCACAGATACGCAGTATTTT
>TRBD2|TRBJ2-4|TRBV30|-
CAWSRLAGVKNIQYF
TGTGCCTGGAGTCGACTAGCGGGAGTCAAAAACATTCAGTACTTC
>-|TRBJ1-3|TRBV2|few
CASSPTGITGNTIYF
TGTGCCAGCAGTCCTACAGGTATCACTGGAAACACCATATATTTT
>-|TRBJ2-2|TRBV5-6|-
CASSLVSVPGTGELFF
TGTGCCAGCAGCTTGGTCTCAGTCCCGGGCACCGGGGAGCTGTTTTTT
>-|TRBJ2-2|TRBV19|-
CASSIGKREWFLNTGELFF
TGTGCCAGTAGTATAGGGAAACGGGAGTGGTTCCTGAACACCGGGGAGCTGTTTTTT
>TRBD1|TRBJ1-1|TRBV4-1|-
CASSRRGQGALGTEAFF
TGCGCCAGCAGCCGCAGGGGACAGGGGGCGTTGGGCACTGAAGCTTTCTTT
>-|TRBJ1-2|TRBV29-1|once
CSVGGSVLDYGYTF
TGCAGCGTTGGAGGAAGCGTCCTGGACTATGGCTACACCTTC
>-|TRBJ1-1|TRBV7-2|-
CASSLDGGVLRGAFF
TGTGCCAGCAGCTTAGATGGGGGGGTACTTCGGGGAGCTTTCTTT
>TRBD2|TRBJ2-1|TRBV9|-
CASSATLASGRDNEQFF
TGTGCCAGCAGCGCCACGCTGGCTAGCGGGAGGGACAATGAGCAGTTCTTC
>-|TRBJ2-7|TRBV5-6|-
CASSPSGVGNEQYF
TGTGCCAGCAGCCCGTCCGGGGTGGGGAACGAGCAGTACTTC
>-|TRBJ2-2|TRBV15|-
CATSRDLGSGELFF
TGTGCCACCAGCAGAGATCTCGGGTCCGGGGAGCTGTTTTTT
>-|TRBJ2-1|TRBV7-9|-
CASSFRPGEQFF
TGTGCCAGCAGCTTCCGCCCGGGTGAGCAGTTCTTC
>-|TRBJ2-2|TRBV5-4|-
CASSFSTGYAGELFF
TGTGCCAGCAGCTTTTCCACAGGGTATGCCGGGGAGCTGTTTTTT
>TRBD1|TRBJ1-1|TRBV29-1|-
CHQDRSNTEAFF
TGCCACCAGGACAGGTCGAACACTGAAGCTTTCTTT
>TRBD2|TRBJ2-3|TRBV25-1|-
CASSVLLAGGEYF
TGTGCCAGCAGTGTATTACTAGCGGGAGGCGAGTATTTT
>TRBD1|TRBJ1-5|TRBV5-1|-
CASPQQGYGNQPQHF
TGCGCCAGCCCACAACAGGGGTACGGCAATCAGCCCCAGCATTTT
>TRBD2|TRBJ2-5|TRBV5-1|-
CASSLDAGGRGETQYF
TGCGCCAGCAGCTTGGATGCGGGAGGGAGAGGAGAGACCCAGTACTTC
>-|TRBJ1-5|TRBV6-6|-
CASRQGNSNQPQHF
TGTGCCAGCAGGCAGGGGAATAGCAATCAGCCCCAGCATTTT
>-|TRBJ2-3|TRBV19|-
CASRSGAGYSTDTQYF
TGTGCCAGTAGGTCGGGAGCGGGTTACAGCACAGATACGCAGTATTTT
>TRBD1|TRBJ2-7|TRBV29-1|-
CSVEGETGSYEQYF
TGCAGCGTTGAAGGGGAGACAGGGTCCTACGAGCAGTACTTC
>-|TRBJ2-2|TRBV7-6|-
CASSLGAGTGELFF
TGTGCCAGCAGCTTAGGGGCAGGGACCGGGGAGCTGTTTTTT
>-|TRBJ2-3|TRBV28|-
CASSLYRNLPGGTDTQYF
TGTGCCAGCAGTTTGTACAGGAACCTCCCAGGGGGCACAGATACGCAGTATTTT
>TRBD1|TRBJ2-5|TRBV19|-
CASSLQGARETQYF
TGTGCCAGTAGTCTCCAGGGGGCGAGAGAGACCCAGTACTTC
>TRBD2|TRBJ2-7|TRBV27|-
CASSNRLAGEVEQYF
TGTGCCAGCAGTAATCGACTAGCGGGAGAGGTCGAGCAGTACTTC
>TRBD2|TRBJ2-1|TRBV7-9|-
CASSLASGRQNEQFF
TGTGCCAGCAGCTTAGCTAGCGGGAGACAGAATGAGCAGTTCTTC
>TRBD1|TRBJ1-1|TRBV6-5|-
CASEGGDEAFF
TGTGCCAGCGAAGGGGGCGATGAAGCTTTCTTT
>TRBD2|TRBJ2-5|TRBV3-1/TRBV3-2|-
CASSTGLAGRPETQYF
TGTGCCAGCAGCACGGGACTAGCGGGAAGACCGGAGACCCAGTACTTC
>-|TRBJ1-2|TRBV6-5|-
CASSYLRQALSGYTF
TGTGCCAGCAGTTATTTGAGACAGGCCCTCAGTGGCTACACCTTC
>TRBD2|TRBJ2-2|TRBV7-2|-
CASSFTSGNTGELFF
TGTGCCAGCAGCTTTACTAGCGGGAACACCGGGGAGCTGTTTTTT
>-|TRBJ2-7|TRBV29-1|-
CSGGDTGEQYF
TGCAGCGGGGGGGACACCGGCGAGCAGTACTTC
>-|TRBJ2-2|TRBV7-6|-
CASSQRAGVGPHRELFF
TGTGCCAGCAGCCAGAGGGCCGGGGTGGGCCCTCACCGGGAGCTGTTTTTT
>TRBD2|TRBJ2-1|TRBV9|-
CASSLGLAGNEQFF
TGTGCCAGCAGCCTCGGACTAGCGGGGAATGAGCAGTTCTTC
>TRBD1|TRBJ2-3|TRBV5-4|-
CASSTGQGLTQYF
TGTGCCAGCAGCACGGGACAGGGGTTAACGCAGTATTTT
>TRBD1|TRBJ1-2|TRBV27|-
CASSLNGQVYGYTF
TGTGCCAGCAGTTTAAACGGACAGGTCTATGGCTACACCTTC
>-|TRBJ1-2|TRBV28|-
CASSLGGARYYGYTF
TGTGCCAGCAGTTTAGGGGGGGCCAGATATTATGGCTACACCTTC
>TRBD2|TRBJ2-5|TRBV6-5|-
CASSWTSGRGTQYF
TGTGCCAGCAGTTGGACTAGCGGGAGAGGGACCCAGTACTTC
>-|TRBJ2-3|TRBV11-3|-
CASSSRPSGGTDTQYF
TGTGCCAGCAGCTCCAGACCCAGCGGTGGAACAGATACGCAGTATTTT